Here is one T cell receptor beta chain with its context. The germline gives CDR1 DFQATT, CDR2 SNEGSKA (reference sequence). Trimming took off 5 bases at V and 0 bases at J, with 11 bases between the two ends. The CDR3 runs to 14 residues. No ophthalmopathy progression within 18 months constituted stable Graves' hyperthyroidism. In patients aged 18 to 65, hyperthyroidism was newly diagnosed, with duration under 2 months. Each diagnosis drew on symptoms, thyroxine, TRAb, thyroid ultrasound and orbital computed tomography findings. TCR beta CDR3 sequences were amplified from RNA transcripts. Carried out on the TCR CDR3, a first-round RT-PCR used the HTBI primer set. One entry per CDR3 protein, called by TCRdb with MiXCR from the multiplex PCR reads. This table holds 400,000 to 550,000 distinct CDR3 sequences, 14% found once. The source of the sample is a study of T cells in Graves' hyperthyroidism and ophthalmopathy. Background on the study: The authors collected peripheral blood at initial diagnosis, before any treatment.

The receptor's source is a woman in her late teens or twenties with Graves' hyperthyroidism. The chain uses TRBV20-1 and TRBJ2-4; tentatively, D is TRBD2 (6 bases). The sample taken for sequencing was blood. The CDR3 loop is CSAPPSVAKNIQYF. The CDR3 DNA is TGCAGTGCTCCCCCTAGCGTAGCCAAAAACATTCAGTACTTC.